These 12 T cell receptor beta chains came from one sample sequenced in a study of blood T cell repertoires in COVID-19. TCRdb keeps only in-frame clones here, not all; method: immunoSEQ multiplex PCR. In the table there are some 300,000 clones, approximately 86% of which are singletons. The sequenced material came from peripheral blood. The receptors derive from a man between 65 and 79 years old with acute or convalescent COVID-19.

The chain has TRBV19 and TRBJ2-2; 13 positions match TRBD2. This CDR3 spans 16 amino acids. The V segment lost 5 bases and the J segment 4 bases; nucleotides outside the gene matches: 4. From germline, CDR1 is LNHDA and CDR2 SQIVND (reference sequence). The CDR3 protein is CASSPGTSGATGELFF. The DNA of the CDR3 is TGTGCCAGTAGTCCTGGGACTAGCGGGGCCACCGGGGAGCTGTTTTTT.

The V gene is TRBV28, the J gene TRBJ2-3; a weak D match, TRBD2 (7 bases). The germline gives CDR1 MDHEN, CDR2 SYDVKM. This CDR3 region has 18 residues. Deletions cut 1 base from V and 3 bases from J, with 20 bases between. DNA for the CDR3: TGTGCCAGCAGTTTATCGGGGGGCGGGGGCATGTGGACAGATACGCAGTATTTT. This translates into CASSLSGGGGMWTDTQYF. Variable domain in full (rest from reference TRBV28 and TRBJ2-3): DVKVTQSSRYLVKRTGEKVFLECVQDMDHENMFWYRQDPGLGLRLIYFSYDVKMKEKGDIPEGYSVSREKKERFSLILESASTNQTSMYLCASSLSGGGGMWTDTQYFGPGTRLTVL.

This clone was seen a handful of times. The rearrangement links TRBV12-3 or TRBV12-4 to TRBJ1-6; 9 nucleotides align to TRBD1. This CDR3 is 13 amino acids long. With 7 bases clipped from V and 10 bases from J, the junction kept 5 bases outside the gene matches. CDR3 region: CASTGTGQSPLHF. As DNA, the CDR3 is TGTGCCAGCACCGGGACAGGGCAATCACCCCTCCACTTT.

The DNA of the CDR3 is TGTGCCAGCAGCCTCGGAGCCTACGAGCAGTACTTC. Translated, it gives CASSLGAYEQYF. The rearrangement uses TRBV4-2 and TRBJ2-7; no definite D call. The CDR3 runs to 12 residues. V shed 4 bases and J shed 2 bases, with 6 bases lying between them. Germline CDR1 is LGHNA and CDR2 is YNFKEQ.

This clone was counted a few times. The V call is TRBV6-1, the J call TRBJ2-7; maybe TRBD1 (5 bases). The length of the CDR3 is 14 residues. With 3 bases removed from V and 6 bases from J, the gap between germline ends came to 15 bases. Germline-derived CDR1 and CDR2 are MNHNS and SASEGT. CDR3 protein: CASSEGRTFGEQYF. The CDR3 region has the DNA TGTGCCAGCAGTGAGGGGCGGACGTTTGGCGAGCAGTACTTC.

This clone was detected once. This rearrangement joins TRBV30 to TRBJ1-5, with D perhaps TRBD1 (6 bases). CDR1 and CDR2 from the germline V gene are GTSNPN and SVGIG (reference sequence). The CDR3 contains 13 residues. V was shortened by 1 base and J by 6 bases, with 10 bases between the two germline ends. CDR3 nucleotides: TGTGCCTGGAGTGCCAGGGGTCCTCAGCCCCAGCATTTT. It codes for CAWSARGPQPQHF. Supplemented by reference TRBV30 and TRBJ1-5, the full variable domain reads SQTIHQWPATLVQPVGSPLSLECTVEGTSNPNLYWYRQAAGRGLQLLFYSVGIGQISSEVPQNLSASRPQDRQFILSSKKLLLSDSGFYLCAWSARGPQPQHFGDGTRLSIL.

The chain employs TRBV20-1 and TRBJ2-3; D call uncertain. This CDR3 contains 13 residues. Per germline, CDR1 DFQATT and CDR2 SNEGSKA (reference sequence). V lost 3 bases, J lost 1 base, and 8 bases lay in between. For the CDR3, the DNA is TGCAGTGCTAGTTGGGCCGGCACAGATACGCAGTATTTT. It specifies CSASWAGTDTQYF.

The V gene is TRBV10-3, the J gene TRBJ1-5; D call uncertain. There are 15 residues in the CDR3. V was shortened by 0 bases and J by 0 bases, with 6 bases between the two germline ends. Germline CDR1 ENHRY, CDR2 SYGVKD. DNA of the CDR3: TGTGCCATCAGTGAGTCGCGAAATAGCAATCAGCCCCAGCATTTT. Translation: CAISESRNSNQPQHF.

The chain recombines TRBV30 with TRBJ1-4; 10 positions match TRBD1. There are 15 residues in the CDR3. The germline V gene encodes CDR1 GTSNPN and CDR2 SVGIG (reference sequence). J was trimmed by 8 bases and V by 0 bases; bases with no gene match: 6. The CDR3 here is CAWSVGQGNREKLFF. The DNA for the CDR3 is TGTGCCTGGAGTGTGGGACAGGGGAATCGCGAAAAACTGTTTTTT.

The rearrangement joins TRBV18 to TRBJ1-1, with D perhaps matching TRBD1 (6 bases). The CDR3 is made up of 13 amino acids. The germline V gene has CDR1 KGHSH and CDR2 LQKENI. Trimming left V 1 base short and J 7 bases short, with 10 bases between. Here the CDR3 reads CASSPREQGEAFF. The CDR3 DNA reads TGTGCCAGCTCACCACGGGAACAGGGTGAAGCTTTCTTT.

The V and J genes are TRBV28 and TRBJ2-3, with 7 bases fitting TRBD2. The V and J ends lost 6 bases and 3 bases, in that order; junction bases with no gene match: 3. The CDR3 spans 13 residues. Germline-derived CDR1 and CDR2 are MDHEN and SYDVKM. CDR3 loop: CASRTRGTDTQYF. CDR3 in DNA: TGTGCCAGCAGGACGCGGGGGACAGATACGCAGTATTTT.

A single count supports this clone. V and J are TRBV6-5 and TRBJ1-3, with TRBD1 as a possible D gene (5 bases). This CDR3 has 16 amino acids. V was clipped by 2 bases and J by 1 base, with 12 bases between them. Germline CDR1 and CDR2: MNHEY and SVGAGI. The CDR3 sequence: CASSYGGTGSGNTIYF. CDR3 nucleotide sequence: TGTGCCAGCAGTTACGGAGGGACCGGATCTGGAAACACCATATATTTT.